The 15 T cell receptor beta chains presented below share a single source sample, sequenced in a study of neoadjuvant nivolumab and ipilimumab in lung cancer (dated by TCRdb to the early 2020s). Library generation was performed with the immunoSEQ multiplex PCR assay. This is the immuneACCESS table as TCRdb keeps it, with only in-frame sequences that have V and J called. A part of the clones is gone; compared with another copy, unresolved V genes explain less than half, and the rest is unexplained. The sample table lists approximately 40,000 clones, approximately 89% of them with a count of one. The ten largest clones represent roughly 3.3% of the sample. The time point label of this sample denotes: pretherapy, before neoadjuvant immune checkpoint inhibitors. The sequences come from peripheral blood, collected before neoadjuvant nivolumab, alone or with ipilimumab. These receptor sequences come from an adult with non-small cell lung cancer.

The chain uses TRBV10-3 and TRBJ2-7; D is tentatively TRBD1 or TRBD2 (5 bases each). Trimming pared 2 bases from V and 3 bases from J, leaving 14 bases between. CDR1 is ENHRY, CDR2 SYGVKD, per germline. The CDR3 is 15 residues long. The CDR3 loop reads CAISEGDRRGYEQYF. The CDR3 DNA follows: TGTGCCATCAGTGAGGGGGACCGGCGAGGCTACGAGCAGTACTTC.

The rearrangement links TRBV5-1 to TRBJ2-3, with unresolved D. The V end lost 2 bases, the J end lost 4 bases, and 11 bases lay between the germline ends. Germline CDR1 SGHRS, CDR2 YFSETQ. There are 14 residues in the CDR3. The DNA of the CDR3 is TGCGCCAGCAGCTTTGCAGGAGTATCAGATACGCAGTATTTT. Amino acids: CASSFAGVSDTQYF. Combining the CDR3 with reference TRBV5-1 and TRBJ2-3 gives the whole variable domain KAGVTQTPRYLIKTRGQQVTLSCSPISGHRSVSWYQQTPGQGLQFLFEYFSETQRNKGNFPGRFSGRQFSNSRSEMNVSTLELGDSALYLCASSFAGVSDTQYFGPGTRLTVL.

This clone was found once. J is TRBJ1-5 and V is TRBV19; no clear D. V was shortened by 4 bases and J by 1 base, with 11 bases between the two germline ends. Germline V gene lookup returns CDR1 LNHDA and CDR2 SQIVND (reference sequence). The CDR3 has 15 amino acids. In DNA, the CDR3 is TGTGCCAGTAGTAAATTGCGGGGAAGCAATCAGCCCCAGCATTTT. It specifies CASSKLRGSNQPQHF. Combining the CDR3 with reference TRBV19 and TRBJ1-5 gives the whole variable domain DGGITQSPKYLFRKEGQNVTLSCEQNLNHDAMYWYRQDPGQGLRLIYYSQIVNDFQKGDIAEGYSVSREKKESFPLTVTSAQKNPTAFYLCASSKLRGSNQPQHFGDGTRLSIL.

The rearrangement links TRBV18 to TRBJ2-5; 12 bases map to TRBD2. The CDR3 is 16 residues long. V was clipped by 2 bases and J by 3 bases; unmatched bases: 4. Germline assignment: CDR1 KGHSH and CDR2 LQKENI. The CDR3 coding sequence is TGTGCCAGCTCACCAGGACTAGCGGGGTACAAAGAGACCCAGTACTTC. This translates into CASSPGLAGYKETQYF.

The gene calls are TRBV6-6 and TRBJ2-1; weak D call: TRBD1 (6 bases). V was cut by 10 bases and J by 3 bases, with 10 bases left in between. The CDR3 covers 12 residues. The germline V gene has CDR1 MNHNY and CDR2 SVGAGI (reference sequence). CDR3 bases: TGTGCCACTGGACAGAACTACAATGAGCAGTTCTTC. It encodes CATGQNYNEQFF.

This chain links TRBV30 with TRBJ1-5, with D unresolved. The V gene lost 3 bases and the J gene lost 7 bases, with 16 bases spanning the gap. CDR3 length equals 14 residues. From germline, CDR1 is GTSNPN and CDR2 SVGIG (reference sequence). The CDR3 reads CAWSVPIRSQPQHF. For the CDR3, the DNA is TGTGCCTGGAGCGTCCCCATTCGGAGCCAGCCCCAGCATTTT.

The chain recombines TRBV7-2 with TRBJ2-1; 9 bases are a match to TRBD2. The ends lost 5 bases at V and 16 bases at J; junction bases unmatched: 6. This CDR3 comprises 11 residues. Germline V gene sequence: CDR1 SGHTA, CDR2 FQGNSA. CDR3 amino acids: CASSVSGRFFF. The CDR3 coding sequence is TGTGCCAGCAGCGTTAGCGGGAGATTCTTCTTC.

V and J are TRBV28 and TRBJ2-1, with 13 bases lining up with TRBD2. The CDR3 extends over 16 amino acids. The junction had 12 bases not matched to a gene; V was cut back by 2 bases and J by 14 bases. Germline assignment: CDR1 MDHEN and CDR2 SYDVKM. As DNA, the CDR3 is TGTGCCAGCAGTTTAGCTACACTAGCGGGAGGGCATGGCGAGTTCTTC. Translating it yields CASSLATLAGGHGEFF. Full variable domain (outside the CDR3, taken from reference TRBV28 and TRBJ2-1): DVKVTQSSRYLVKRTGEKVFLECVQDMDHENMFWYRQDPGLGLRLIYFSYDVKMKEKGDIPEGYSVSREKKERFSLILESASTNQTSMYLCASSLATLAGGHGEFFGPGTRLTVL.

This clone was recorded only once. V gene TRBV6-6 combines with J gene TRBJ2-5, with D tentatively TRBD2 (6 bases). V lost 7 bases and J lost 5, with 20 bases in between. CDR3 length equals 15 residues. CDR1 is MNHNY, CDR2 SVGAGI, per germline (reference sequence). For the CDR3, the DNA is TGTGCCAGCACCCATTTAGACGGGAGTAGGGAGACCCAGTACTTC. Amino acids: CASTHLDGSRETQYF.

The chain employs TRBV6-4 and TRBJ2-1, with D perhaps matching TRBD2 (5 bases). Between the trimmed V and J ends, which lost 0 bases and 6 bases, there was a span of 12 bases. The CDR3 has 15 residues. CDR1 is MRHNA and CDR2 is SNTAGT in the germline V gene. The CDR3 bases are TGTGCCAGCAGTGACTCGAATCTTGCGGGCAATGAGCAGTTCTTC. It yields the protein CASSDSNLAGNEQFF.

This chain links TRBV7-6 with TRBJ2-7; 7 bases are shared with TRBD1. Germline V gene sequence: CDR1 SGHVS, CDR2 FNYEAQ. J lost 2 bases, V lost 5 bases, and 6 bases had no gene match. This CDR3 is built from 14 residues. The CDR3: CASSKTGVTYEQYF. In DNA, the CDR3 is TGTGCCAGCAGCAAAACAGGGGTTACCTACGAGCAGTACTTC.

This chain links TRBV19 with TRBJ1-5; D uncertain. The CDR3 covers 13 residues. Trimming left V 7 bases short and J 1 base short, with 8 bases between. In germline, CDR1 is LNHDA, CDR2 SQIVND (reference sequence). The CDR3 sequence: CASTQESNQPQHF. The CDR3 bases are TGTGCCAGTACCCAGGAGAGCAATCAGCCCCAGCATTTT.

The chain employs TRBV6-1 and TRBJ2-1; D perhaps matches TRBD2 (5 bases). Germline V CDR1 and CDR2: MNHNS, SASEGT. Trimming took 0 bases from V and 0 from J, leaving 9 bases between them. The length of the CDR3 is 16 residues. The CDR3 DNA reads TGTGCCAGCAGTGAAGCCAGACTACCCTCCTACAATGAGCAGTTCTTC. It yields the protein CASSEARLPSYNEQFF.

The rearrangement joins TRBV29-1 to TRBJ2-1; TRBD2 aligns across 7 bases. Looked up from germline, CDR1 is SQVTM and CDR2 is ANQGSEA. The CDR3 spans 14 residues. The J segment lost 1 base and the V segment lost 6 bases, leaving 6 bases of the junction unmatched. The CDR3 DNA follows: TGCAGCGTGGGGGGGAGCGGTTCCTACAATGAGCAGTTCTTC. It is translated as CSVGGSGSYNEQFF.

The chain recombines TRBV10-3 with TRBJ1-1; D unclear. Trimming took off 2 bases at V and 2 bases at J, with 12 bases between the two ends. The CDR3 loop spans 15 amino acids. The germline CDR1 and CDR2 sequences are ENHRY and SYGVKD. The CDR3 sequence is CAISESITVNTEAFF. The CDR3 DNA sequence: TGTGCCATCAGTGAGAGTATCACGGTAAACACTGAAGCTTTCTTT.